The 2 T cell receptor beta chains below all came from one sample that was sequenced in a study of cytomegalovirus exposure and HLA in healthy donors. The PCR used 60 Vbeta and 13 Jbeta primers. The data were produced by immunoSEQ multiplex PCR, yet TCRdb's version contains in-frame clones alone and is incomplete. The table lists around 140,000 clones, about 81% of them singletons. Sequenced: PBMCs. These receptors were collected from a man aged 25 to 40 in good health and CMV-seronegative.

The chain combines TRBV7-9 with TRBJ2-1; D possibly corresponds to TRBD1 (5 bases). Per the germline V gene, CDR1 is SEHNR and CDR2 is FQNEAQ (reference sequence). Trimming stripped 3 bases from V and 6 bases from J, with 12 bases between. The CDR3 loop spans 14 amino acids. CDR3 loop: CASSFRQGTNEQFF. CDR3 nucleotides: TGTGCCAGCAGCTTTAGGCAGGGTACCAATGAGCAGTTCTTC.

CDR3 in amino acids: CASSSGSNEQFF. The CDR3 nucleotides are TGTGCCAGCAGTTCAGGTAGCAATGAGCAGTTCTTC. The chain links TRBV27 to TRBJ2-1, with D uncertain. The germline V gene encodes CDR1 MNHEY and CDR2 SMNVEV (reference sequence). The CDR3 length is 12 residues. The V gene lost 4 bases and the J gene lost 6 bases, with 7 bases spanning the gap.